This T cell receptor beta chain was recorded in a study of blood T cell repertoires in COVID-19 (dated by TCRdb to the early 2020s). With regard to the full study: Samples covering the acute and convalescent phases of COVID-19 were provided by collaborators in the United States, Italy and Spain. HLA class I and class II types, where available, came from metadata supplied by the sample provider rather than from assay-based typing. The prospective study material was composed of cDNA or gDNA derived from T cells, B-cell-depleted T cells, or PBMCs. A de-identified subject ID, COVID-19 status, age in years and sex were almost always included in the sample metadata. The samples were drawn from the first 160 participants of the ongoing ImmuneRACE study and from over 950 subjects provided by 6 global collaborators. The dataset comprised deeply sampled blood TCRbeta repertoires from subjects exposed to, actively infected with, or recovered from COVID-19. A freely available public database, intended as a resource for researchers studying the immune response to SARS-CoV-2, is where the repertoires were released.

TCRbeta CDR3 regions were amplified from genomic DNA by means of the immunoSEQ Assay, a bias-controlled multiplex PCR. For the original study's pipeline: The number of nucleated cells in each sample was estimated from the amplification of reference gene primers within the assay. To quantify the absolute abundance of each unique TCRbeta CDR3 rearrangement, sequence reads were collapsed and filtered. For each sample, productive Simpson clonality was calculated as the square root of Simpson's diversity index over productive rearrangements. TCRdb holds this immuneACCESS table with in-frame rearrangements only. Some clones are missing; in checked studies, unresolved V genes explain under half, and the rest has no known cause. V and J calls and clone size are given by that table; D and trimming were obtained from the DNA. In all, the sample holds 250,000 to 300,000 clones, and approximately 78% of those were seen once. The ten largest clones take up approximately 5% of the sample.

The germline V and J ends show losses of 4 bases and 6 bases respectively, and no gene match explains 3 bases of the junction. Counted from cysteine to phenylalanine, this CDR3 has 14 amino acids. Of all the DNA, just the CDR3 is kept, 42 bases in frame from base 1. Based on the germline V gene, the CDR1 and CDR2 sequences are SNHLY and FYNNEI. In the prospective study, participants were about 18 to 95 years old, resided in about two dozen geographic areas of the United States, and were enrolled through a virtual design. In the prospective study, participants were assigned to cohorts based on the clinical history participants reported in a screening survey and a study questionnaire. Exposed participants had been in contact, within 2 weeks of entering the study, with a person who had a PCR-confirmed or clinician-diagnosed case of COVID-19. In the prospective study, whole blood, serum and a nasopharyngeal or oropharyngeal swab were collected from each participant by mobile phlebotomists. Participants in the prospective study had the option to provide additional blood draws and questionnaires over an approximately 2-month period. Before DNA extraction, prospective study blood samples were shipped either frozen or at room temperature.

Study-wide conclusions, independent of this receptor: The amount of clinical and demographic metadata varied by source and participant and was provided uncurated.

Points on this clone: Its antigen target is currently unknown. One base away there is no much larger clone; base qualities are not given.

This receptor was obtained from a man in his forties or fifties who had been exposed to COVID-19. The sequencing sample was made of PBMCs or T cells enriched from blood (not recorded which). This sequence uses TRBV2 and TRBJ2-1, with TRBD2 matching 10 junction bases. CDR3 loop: CASSALAGVNEQFF. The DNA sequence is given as TGTGCCAGCAGTGCCCTAGCGGGAGTCAATGAGCAGTTCTTC.